This TCR beta chain came from a study of shared clonotypes between healthy human individuals. Study summary: Every donor yielded three CD4 naive, three CD4 memory, two CD8 naive and one CD8 memory plate.

The study ran the assay at deep level. Clones were sequenced by immunoSEQ multiplex PCR, and TCRdb holds only the in-frame ones, with some missing. The table lists 550,000 to 700,000 clones, around 78% of them singletons. This CDR3 contains 15 residues. Trimming removed 4 bases from V and 2 bases from J, with 15 bases in between. In germline, CDR1 is SNHLY, CDR2 FYNNEI. Input material: memory CD4+ T cells sorted from blood. The subset: CD45RA-negative fraction. The chain recombines TRBV2 with TRBJ2-7; perhaps TRBD2 as D (5 bases). This sequence originates from a woman aged 25 to 39 in good health. CDR3 residues: CASSGWGASAYEQYF. DNA of the CDR3: TGTGCCAGCAGTGGTTGGGGAGCCTCTGCCTACGAGCAGTACTTC.